Below, one T cell receptor (beta chain) is given with its context. Two consecutive negative NP/OP PCR tests, clearance, or resolved symptoms defined Cohort 3 recovery. As handled by the study authors: Amplification from reference gene primers served as the basis for estimated nucleated cell counts. Clones were sequenced by immunoSEQ multiplex PCR, and TCRdb holds only the in-frame ones, with some missing. V, J and clone size reflect that table, while D and trimming were determined from the DNA. The sample comprises approximately 210,000 clones, roughly four fifths of which are singletons, and about 3.4% rests with the top ten. The sample originates from a study of blood T cell repertoires in COVID-19. Germline V lookup: CDR1 SGDLS, CDR2 YYNGEE. The CDR3 consists of 16 residues. V shed 0 bases and J 3 bases; nucleotides not matched to a gene: 5.

The sample comprised PBMCs or T cells enriched from blood (not recorded which). This TCR was recovered from a woman aged 55-70 years who had recovered from COVID-19. The chain is built from TRBV9 and TRBJ1-1, with 10 positions matching TRBD1. The CDR3 here is CASSVVRDRGDTEAFF. The CDR3 region has the DNA TGTGCCAGCAGCGTAGTGAGGGACAGGGGCGACACTGAAGCTTTCTTT. The full variable domain, its missing parts supplied by reference TRBV9 and TRBJ1-1, is DSGVTQTPKHLITATGQRVTLRCSPRSGDLSVYWYQQSLDQGLQFLIQYYNGEERAKGNILERFSAQQFPDLHSELNLSSLELGDSALYFCASSVVRDRGDTEAFFGQGTRLTVV.